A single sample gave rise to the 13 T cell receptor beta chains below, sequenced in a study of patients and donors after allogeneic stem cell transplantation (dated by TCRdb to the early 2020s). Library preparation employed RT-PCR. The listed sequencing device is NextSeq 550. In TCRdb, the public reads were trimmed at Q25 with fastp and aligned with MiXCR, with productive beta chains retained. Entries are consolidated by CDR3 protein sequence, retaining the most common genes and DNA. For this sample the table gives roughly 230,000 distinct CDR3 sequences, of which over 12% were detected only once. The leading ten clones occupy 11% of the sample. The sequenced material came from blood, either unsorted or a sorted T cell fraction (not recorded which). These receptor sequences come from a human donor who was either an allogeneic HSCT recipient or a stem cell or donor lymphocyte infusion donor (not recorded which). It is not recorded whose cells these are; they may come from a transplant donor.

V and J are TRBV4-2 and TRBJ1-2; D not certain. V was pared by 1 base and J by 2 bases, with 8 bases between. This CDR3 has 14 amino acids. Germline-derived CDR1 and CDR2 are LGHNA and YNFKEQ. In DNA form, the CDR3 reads TGTGCCAGCAGCCAAGGACACCTCAACTATGGCTACACCTTC. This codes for CASSQGHLNYGYTF.

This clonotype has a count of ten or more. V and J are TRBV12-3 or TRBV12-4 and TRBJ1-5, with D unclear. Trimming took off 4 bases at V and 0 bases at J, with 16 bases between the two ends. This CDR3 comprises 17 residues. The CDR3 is CASSSGIQQYSNQPQHF. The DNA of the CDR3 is TGTGCCAGCAGTTCCGGGATCCAACAGTATAGCAATCAGCCCCAGCATTTT.

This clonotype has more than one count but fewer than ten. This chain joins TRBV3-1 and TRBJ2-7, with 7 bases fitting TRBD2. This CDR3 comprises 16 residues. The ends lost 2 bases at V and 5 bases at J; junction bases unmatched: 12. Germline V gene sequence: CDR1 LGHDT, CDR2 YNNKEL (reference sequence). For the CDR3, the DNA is TGTGCCAGCAGCCAATGGGGGGAAAGCGGGAACGACGAGCAGTACTTC. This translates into CASSQWGESGNDEQYF.

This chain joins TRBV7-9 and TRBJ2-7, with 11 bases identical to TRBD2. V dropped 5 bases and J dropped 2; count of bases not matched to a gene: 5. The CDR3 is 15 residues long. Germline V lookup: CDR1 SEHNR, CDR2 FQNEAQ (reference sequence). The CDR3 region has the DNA TGTGCCAGCAGCCAAGAGACTAGCGGGACCTACGAGCAGTACTTC. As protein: CASSQETSGTYEQYF. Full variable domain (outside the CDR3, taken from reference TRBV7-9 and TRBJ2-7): DTGVSQNPRHKITKRGQNVTFRCDPISEHNRLYWYRQTLGQGPEFLTYFQNEAQLEKSRLLSDRFSAERPKGSFSTLEIQRTEQGDSAMYLCASSQETSGTYEQYFGPGTRLTVT.

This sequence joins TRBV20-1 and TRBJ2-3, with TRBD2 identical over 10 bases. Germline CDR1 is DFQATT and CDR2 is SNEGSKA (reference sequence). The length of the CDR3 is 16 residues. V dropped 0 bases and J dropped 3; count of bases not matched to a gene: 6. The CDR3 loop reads CSARDFLAGETDTQYF. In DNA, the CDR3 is TGCAGTGCTAGAGATTTTCTAGCGGGAGAAACAGATACGCAGTATTTT.

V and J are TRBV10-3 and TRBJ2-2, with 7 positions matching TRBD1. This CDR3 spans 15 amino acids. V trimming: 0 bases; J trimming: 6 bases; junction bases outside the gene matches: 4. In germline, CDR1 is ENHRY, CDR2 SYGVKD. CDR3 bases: TGTGCCATCAGTGAGTCGAGGGGGCGCTCCGGGGAGCTGTTTTTT. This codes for CAISESRGRSGELFF.

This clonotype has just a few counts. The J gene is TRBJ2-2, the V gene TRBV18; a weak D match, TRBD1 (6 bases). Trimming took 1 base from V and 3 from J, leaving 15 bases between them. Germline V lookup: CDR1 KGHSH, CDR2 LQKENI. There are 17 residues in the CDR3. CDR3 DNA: TGTGCCAGCTCACCACTTCCTACAGGGACGGACACCGGGGAGCTGTTTTTT. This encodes CASSPLPTGTDTGELFF.

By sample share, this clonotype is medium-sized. This chain's CDR3 is CASRVGNQPQHF. CDR3 nucleotides: TGTGCCAGCAGGGTGGGCAATCAGCCCCAGCATTTT. V and J are TRBV25-1 and TRBJ1-5; D is unresolved. This CDR3 region has 12 residues. The germline gives CDR1 MGHDK, CDR2 SYGVNS. V was pared by 6 bases and J by 2 bases, with 5 bases between.

In DNA form, the CDR3 reads TGTGCCAGCAGCCCCCGTTCCGGGGCCGAGCAGTACTTC. It is translated as CASSPRSGAEQYF. The J gene is TRBJ2-7, the V gene TRBV9; either TRBD1 or TRBD2 may supply D (5 bases each). Germline V lookup: CDR1 SGDLS, CDR2 YYNGEE. V was cut by 4 bases and J by 6 bases, with 14 bases left in between. This CDR3 region has 13 residues.

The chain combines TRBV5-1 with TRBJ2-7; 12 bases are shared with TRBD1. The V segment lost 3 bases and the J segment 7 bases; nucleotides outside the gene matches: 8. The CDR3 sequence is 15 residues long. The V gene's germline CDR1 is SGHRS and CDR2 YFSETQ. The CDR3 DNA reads TGCGCCAGCAGCTACGGGACAGGGGGCACTCGGGAGCAGTACTTC. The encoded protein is CASSYGTGGTREQYF.

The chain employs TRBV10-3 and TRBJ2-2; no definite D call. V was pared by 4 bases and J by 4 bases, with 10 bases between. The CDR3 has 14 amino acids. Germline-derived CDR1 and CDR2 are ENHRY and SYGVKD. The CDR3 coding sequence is TGTGCCATCAGTGGGCAGGTTTCCACCGGGGAGCTGTTTTTT. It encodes CAISGQVSTGELFF.

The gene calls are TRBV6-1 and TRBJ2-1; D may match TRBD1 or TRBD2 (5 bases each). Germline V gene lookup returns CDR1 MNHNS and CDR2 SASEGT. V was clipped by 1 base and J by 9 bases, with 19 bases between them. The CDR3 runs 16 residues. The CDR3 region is CASSEEGRVLGREQFF. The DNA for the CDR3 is TGTGCCAGCAGTGAAGAGGGGCGGGTGCTCGGCCGTGAGCAGTTCTTC.

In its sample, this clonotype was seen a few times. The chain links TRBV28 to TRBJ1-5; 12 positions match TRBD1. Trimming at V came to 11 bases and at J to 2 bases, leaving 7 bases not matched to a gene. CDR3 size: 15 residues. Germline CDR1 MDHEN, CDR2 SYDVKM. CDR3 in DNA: TGTGCCTCCGGGACAGGGGGCGCCGGCAATCAGCCCCAGCATTTT. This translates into CASGTGGAGNQPQHF. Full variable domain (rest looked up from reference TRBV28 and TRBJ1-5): DVKVTQSSRYLVKRTGEKVFLECVQDMDHENMFWYRQDPGLGLRLIYFSYDVKMKEKGDIPEGYSVSREKKERFSLILESASTNQTSMYLCASGTGGAGNQPQHFGDGTRLSIL.